What follows are 9 T cell receptor beta chains derived from one specimen sequenced in a study of blood T cell repertoires in COVID-19 (dated by TCRdb to 2020 to 2021). The library was built by means of the immunoSEQ multiplex PCR assay. TCRdb's version of the immuneACCESS table is confined to in-frame rearrangements and falls short of the full clone set. An unresolved V gene accounts for under half of the shortfall where checked; the remainder is of unknown origin. In all, the sample holds around 180,000 clones, and approximately 85% of those were seen once. In total, the top ten clones hold less than 8% of the sample. Sequencing used peripheral blood. Receptors were obtained from an elderly man with COVID-19, enrolled during active disease.

V usage is TRBV19 and J usage is TRBJ2-3; 8 nucleotides agree with TRBD1. Germline-derived CDR1 and CDR2 are LNHDA and SQIVND (reference sequence). V trimming: 11 bases; J trimming: 5 bases; junction bases outside the gene matches: 9. The CDR3 consists of 13 residues. CDR3 sequence: CAGSPQGGDTQYF. Written as DNA, the CDR3 is TGTGCCGGATCCCCACAGGGGGGAGATACGCAGTATTTT.

The J gene is TRBJ1-2, the V gene TRBV9; D is unclear. This CDR3 comprises 15 residues. CDR1 is SGDLS and CDR2 is YYNGEE in the germline V gene. The germline V and J ends were trimmed by 0 bases and 4 bases, with 13 bases remaining between them. CDR3 in amino acids: CASSVGPEQPYGYTF. CDR3 bases: TGTGCCAGCAGCGTAGGCCCCGAACAGCCCTATGGCTACACCTTC. The complete variable domain, with remaining parts taken from reference TRBV9 and TRBJ1-2, reads DSGVTQTPKHLITATGQRVTLRCSPRSGDLSVYWYQQSLDQGLQFLIQYYNGEERAKGNILERFSAQQFPDLHSELNLSSLELGDSALYFCASSVGPEQPYGYTFGSGTRLTVV.

The J gene is TRBJ1-2, the V gene TRBV6-1; possibly TRBD1 for D (5 bases). From germline, CDR1 is MNHNS and CDR2 SASEGT. The CDR3 loop spans 13 amino acids. V lost 5 bases to trimming and J lost 4 bases, with 11 bases between them. CDR3 DNA sequence: TGTGCCAGCAGTCCGACAGAGAGCTATGGCTACACCTTC. Its translation: CASSPTESYGYTF.

The chain joins TRBV5-6 to TRBJ1-1; possibly TRBD1 for D (5 bases). The germline CDR1 and CDR2 sequences are SGHDT and YYEEEE. The CDR3 runs 14 residues. Trimming left V 4 bases short and J 7 bases short, with 17 bases between. The CDR3 bases are TGTGCCAGCAGCCAGCCCAATTCTGACAGTGAAGCTTTCTTT. Encoded protein: CASSQPNSDSEAFF.

The rearrangement links TRBV9 to TRBJ1-2, with 7 bases lining up with TRBD1. This CDR3 spans 13 amino acids. Germline V gene data show CDR1 as SGDLS and CDR2 as YYNGEE. Trimming took 2 bases from V and 6 from J; bases not matched to a gene: 4. CDR3 sequence reads: CASSVGTADGYTF. In DNA form, the CDR3 reads TGTGCCAGCAGCGTGGGGACAGCAGATGGCTACACCTTC.

The rearrangement links TRBV18 to TRBJ2-6; 7 nucleotides match TRBD1. Germline CDR1 reads KGHSH; CDR2 reads LQKENI. V was pared by 1 base and J by 1 base, with 7 bases of the junction left unmatched. The CDR3 loop spans 18 amino acids. CDR3 sequence reads: CASSPRQGVQSGANVLTF. In DNA form, the CDR3 reads TGTGCCAGCTCACCACGTCAGGGGGTACAGTCTGGGGCCAACGTCCTGACTTTC.

V gene TRBV19 combines with J gene TRBJ1-4; maybe TRBD1 (6 bases). V lost 10 bases, J lost 7 bases, and 13 bases lay in between. Germline CDR1 LNHDA, CDR2 SQIVND (reference sequence). The CDR3 has 12 amino acids. CDR3 coding DNA: TGTGCCACAGGGGTGGTTGGTGAAAAACTGTTTTTT. Its protein product is CATGVVGEKLFF.

This clone was recorded a few times. The CDR3 nucleotides are TGTGCCAGCAGCCATATTAGCGGGGGGGCCTTGGAGAATGAGCAGTTCTTC. Protein sequence: CASSHISGGALENEQFF. V gene TRBV4-2 combines with J gene TRBJ2-1; 11 positions match TRBD2. CDR1 is LGHNA and CDR2 is YNFKEQ in the germline V gene. CDR3 length equals 17 residues. With V trimmed by 3 bases and J by 7 bases, 11 bases remained unmatched.

The chain uses TRBV6-5 and TRBJ2-7; TRBD1 aligns across 8 bases. The CDR3 has 13 residues. CDR1 and CDR2 (germline): MNHEY, SVGAGI. Trimming removed 6 bases from V and 3 bases from J; junction bases left unmatched: 4. The CDR3 protein is CASRTGVSYEQYF. The CDR3 region has the DNA TGTGCCAGCAGGACAGGGGTTAGCTACGAGCAGTACTTC.